This entry lists 30 T cell receptor beta chains sequenced from one sample in a study of regulatory T cells in long-lasting Graves disease. Time point in this sample: persistent/refractory GD, antithyroid drugs over 5 years with positive TRAb. Isolated PBMC RNA provided the starting material for the TCR library. Through Arm-PCR of CDR3 regions and iRepertoire HTBI primers, TCR beta libraries were built. TCRdb reprocessed the multiplex PCR reads with MiXCR, giving one entry per CDR3 protein. The data contain 300,000 to 350,000 distinct CDR3 sequences, roughly a fifth of them singletons. The sequencing here drew on peripheral blood mononuclear cells (PBMCs), taken when the disease was refractory, from a patient treated with antithyroid drugs. These receptor sequences come from a female donor with Graves disease.

There are many counts of this clonotype. V gene TRBV18 combines with J gene TRBJ1-1; perhaps TRBD1 as D (6 bases). The CDR3 has 14 residues. Germline CDR1 is KGHSH and CDR2 is LQKENI. The V end was cut by 3 bases, the J end by 2 bases, with 10 bases between. The CDR3 region is CASSPQGGNTEAFF. The CDR3 nucleotides are TGTGCCAGCTCACCCCAAGGGGGAAACACTGAAGCTTTCTTT.

This clonotype appeared many times. V usage is TRBV12-3 or TRBV12-4 and J usage is TRBJ2-5; D is undetermined. The CDR3 spans 14 residues. V gave up 0 bases and J gave up 0 bases, with 5 bases separating them. CDR3 coding DNA: TGTGCCAGCAGTTTAGCCGAGAACCAAGAGACCCAGTACTTC. Translating gives CASSLAENQETQYF.

The chain carries TRBV7-9 and TRBJ1-5; 9 bases match TRBD1. J gave up 0 bases and V 8 bases, and 8 bases lay outside the gene matches. The length of the CDR3 is 16 residues. The germline CDR1 and CDR2 sequences are SEHNR and FQNEAQ (reference sequence). DNA of the CDR3: TGTGCCAGCGGTCCCGGGACAGGGTTTAGCAATCAGCCCCAGCATTTT. This translates into CASGPGTGFSNQPQHF.

V gene TRBV20-1 combines with J gene TRBJ2-7; 10 positions agree with TRBD2. With V trimmed by 5 bases and J by 3 bases, 7 bases remained unmatched. This CDR3 contains 14 residues. Looked up from germline, CDR1 is DFQATT and CDR2 is SNEGSKA (reference sequence). The DNA of the CDR3 is TGCAGTGCTGATCTAGCGGGAGTAATCTACGAGCAGTACTTC. Residues: CSADLAGVIYEQYF.

Only a few counts were recorded for this clonotype. The V and J genes are TRBV7-8 and TRBJ2-3; no firm D call. Germline V gives CDR1 SGHVS, CDR2 FQNEAQ. The CDR3 loop spans 12 amino acids. Between the trimmed V and J ends, which lost 0 bases and 4 bases, there was a span of 2 bases. CDR3 coding DNA: TGTGCCAGCAGCTTAGCGTCAGATACGCAGTATTTT. Protein: CASSLASDTQYF.

The V and J genes are TRBV7-8 and TRBJ2-3; the D gene is possibly TRBD2 (5 bases). CDR3 length: 15 amino acids. The germline V gene encodes CDR1 SGHVS and CDR2 FQNEAQ. Trimming took 1 base from V and 7 from J, leaving 15 bases between them. The DNA for the CDR3 is TGTGCCAGCAGCTTAGGTCGGGGTCGAGCCTATACGCAGTATTTT. It encodes CASSLGRGRAYTQYF.

V usage is TRBV12-3 or TRBV12-4 and J usage is TRBJ2-1; 7 bases align to TRBD2. The CDR3 runs 16 residues. V was clipped by 7 bases and J by 5 bases; unmatched bases: 14. The CDR3 coding sequence is TGTGCCAGCACCCCCAAGGCTAGCGGTCCACACAATGAGCAGTTCTTC. Its protein is CASTPKASGPHNEQFF.

This clonotype was counted ten times or more. The CDR3 is CSVEPRGAGGYTF. DNA for the CDR3: TGCAGCGTTGAACCTCGGGGGGCCGGAGGCTACACCTTC. The chain carries TRBV29-1 and TRBJ1-2; tentatively, D is TRBD1 (6 bases). CDR1 is SQVTM, CDR2 ANQGSEA, per germline. The CDR3 is 13 amino acids. Trimming removed 2 bases from V and 8 bases from J, with 15 bases in between.

This clonotype was counted at least ten times. The chain links TRBV6-1 to TRBJ2-7; 7 bases are a match to TRBD2. This CDR3 spans 15 amino acids. The junction had 10 bases not matched to a gene; V was cut back by 4 bases and J by 4 bases. From germline, CDR1 is MNHNS and CDR2 SASEGT. CDR3 coding DNA: TGTGCCAGCAGTGGTTCCGGAACTAGCGCGTACGAGCAGTACTTC. This gives the protein CASSGSGTSAYEQYF.

V and J are TRBV9 and TRBJ1-4, with D hard to call. CDR1 is SGDLS and CDR2 is YYNGEE in the germline V gene. Trimming took 3 bases from V and 10 from J, leaving 16 bases between them. CDR3 size: 14 residues. This CDR3 is CASSERVGAGKLFF. The CDR3 coding sequence is TGTGCCAGCAGCGAGAGGGTTGGAGCCGGAAAACTGTTTTTT.

A note on this clonotype: Relative to the germline gene, one junction end is altered; a read error may explain this. The rearrangement links TRBV10-3 to TRBJ2-1, with 7 bases matching TRBD2. The CDR3 sequence is 19 residues long. Looked up from germline, CDR1 is ENHRY and CDR2 is SYGVKD. The CDR3 DNA reads TGTGCCAGCAGTCATGGCGGGGACTACCCCCCCGGCTCCTACAATGAGCAGTTCTTC. Protein: CASSHGGDYPPGSYNEQFF.

This clonotype was observed a few times. CDR3 in DNA: TGTGCCAGCAGCTTAGGAGGGACTACATTCGCCCAGTACTTC. As protein: CASSLGGTTFAQYF. This chain joins TRBV7-9 and TRBJ2-5; 7 bases align to TRBD2. This CDR3 has 14 amino acids. The V and J ends lost 1 base and 9 bases, in that order; junction bases with no gene match: 8. Germline CDR1 reads SEHNR; CDR2 reads FQNEAQ (reference sequence). Looking up the rest from reference TRBV7-9 and TRBJ2-5 gives the full variable domain: DTGVSQNPRHKITKRGQNVTFRCDPISEHNRLYWYRQTLGQGPEFLTYFQNEAQLEKSRLLSDRFSAERPKGSFSTLEIQRTEQGDSAMYLCASSLGGTTFAQYFGPGTRLLVL.

This chain links TRBV30 with TRBJ2-7; D is unresolved. This CDR3 is built from 15 residues. Trimming shortened V by 0 bases and J by 3 bases, and 15 bases separated the two germline ends. Germline assignment: CDR1 GTSNPN and CDR2 SVGIG (reference sequence). The CDR3 loop reads CAWSVRARVFYEQYF. The CDR3 nucleotides are TGTGCCTGGAGTGTACGGGCTAGAGTTTTCTACGAGCAGTACTTC.

V usage is TRBV20-1 and J usage is TRBJ1-6; tentatively, D is TRBD1 (5 bases). CDR3 size: 16 residues. Trimming stripped 1 base from V and 4 bases from J, with 14 bases between. CDR1 and CDR2 from the germline V gene are DFQATT and SNEGSKA (reference sequence). CDR3 nucleotide sequence: TGCAGTGCTAGAGCTTCCACGGGGGGGTATAATTCACCCCTCCACTTT. Encoded protein: CSARASTGGYNSPLHF.

This clonotype has ten or more counts. The rearrangement uses TRBV2 and TRBJ1-2, with 8 bases aligning to TRBD1. Losses at the gene ends were 9 bases for V and 4 bases for J; bases not matched to a gene: 7. Per the germline V gene, CDR1 is SNHLY and CDR2 is FYNNEI. CDR3 length: 13 amino acids. The CDR3 loop reads CASLQGVGYGYTF. In nucleotides, the CDR3 is TGTGCCAGTCTACAGGGGGTGGGCTATGGCTACACCTTC.

This clonotype was found many times. This chain uses TRBV28 with TRBJ1-1; D is undetermined. Germline V lookup: CDR1 MDHEN, CDR2 SYDVKM. V lost 7 bases and J 0 bases, leaving 9 bases between the germline ends. This CDR3 region has 13 residues. The CDR3 is CASKLLVNTEAFF. CDR3 DNA: TGTGCCAGCAAGCTACTAGTGAACACTGAAGCTTTCTTT. Full variable domain (outside the CDR3, taken from reference TRBV28 and TRBJ1-1): DVKVTQSSRYLVKRTGEKVFLECVQDMDHENMFWYRQDPGLGLRLIYFSYDVKMKEKGDIPEGYSVSREKKERFSLILESASTNQTSMYLCASKLLVNTEAFFGQGTRLTVV.

The chain carries TRBV25-1 and TRBJ2-7, with D perhaps given as TRBD1 or TRBD2 (5 bases each). The CDR3 loop spans 14 amino acids. Germline lookup yields CDR1 MGHDK and CDR2 SYGVNS. V was cut by 2 bases and J by 9 bases, with 17 bases left in between. CDR3 DNA sequence: TGTGCCAGCAGTGAAGGTCAGGGCCGCCGGGGGCAGTACTTC. Protein: CASSEGQGRRGQYF.

Worth noting for this clonotype: Germline is not matched at one junction end, which may reflect a read error. The chain couples TRBV27 to TRBJ1-5; possibly TRBD1 for D (5 bases). CDR1 is MNHEY, CDR2 SMNVEV, per germline (reference sequence). CDR3 length: 16 amino acids. CDR3 in DNA: TGTGCCTGCAGTGGGGGGACGTTTTCTAGCAATCAGCCCCAGCATTTT. Amino acid sequence: CACSGGTFSSNQPQHF.

Only a few counts were recorded for this clonotype. At one boundary the junction diverges from the germline segment, which might be a read error. This chain joins TRBV28 and TRBJ2-7; D is possibly TRBD1 or TRBD2 (6 bases each). CDR1 is MDHEN and CDR2 is SYDVKM in the germline V gene. CDR3 size: 13 residues. As DNA, the CDR3 is TGTGTCAGCCGGGGGCAGGGTTCCTACGAGCAGTACTTC. Its protein product is CVSRGQGSYEQYF.

This clonotype was picked up a small number of times. The chain carries TRBV7-2 and TRBJ2-3; tentatively, D is TRBD2 (6 bases). Germline V gene lookup returns CDR1 SGHTA and CDR2 FQGNSA. V was shortened by 6 bases and J by 1 base, with 17 bases between the two germline ends. The CDR3 contains 16 residues. Here the CDR3 reads CASRLPGGSGTDTQYF. The CDR3 bases are TGTGCCAGCAGGCTTCCCGGGGGTAGCGGCACAGATACGCAGTATTTT. Full variable domain (remainder filled in from reference TRBV7-2 and TRBJ2-3): GAGVSQSPSNKVTEKGKDVELRCDPISGHTALYWYRQSLGQGLEFLIYFQGNSAPDKSGLPSDRFSAERTGGSVSTLTIQRTQQEDSAVYLCASRLPGGSGTDTQYFGPGTRLTVL.

This chain links TRBV10-3 with TRBJ2-7, with TRBD2 matching 11 bases. This CDR3 region has 18 residues. The V gene end was trimmed by 0 bases and the J gene end by 0 bases; junction bases not matched to a gene: 7. CDR1 is ENHRY, CDR2 SYGVKD, per germline. CDR3 DNA sequence: TGTGCCATCAGTGAGTCCGAGTGGGGGACTAGCGGCTCCTACGAGCAGTACTTC. Its protein product is CAISESEWGTSGSYEQYF.

This clonotype was counted at least ten times. The chain recombines TRBV27 with TRBJ2-7; possible D gene TRBD1, 8 bases. V was pared by 0 bases and J by 6 bases, with 21 bases between. This CDR3 contains 17 residues. Germline loops: CDR1 MNHEY, CDR2 SMNVEV (reference sequence). The CDR3, as DNA: TGTGCCAGCAGTTTATCGTTTAACAGGGGGGGGTCGCGCGAGCAGTACTTC. Its translation is CASSLSFNRGGSREQYF.

Comment on this clonotype: A much larger clone lies a single base off, so this may be a read error. The V call is TRBV28, the J call TRBJ1-2; D gene uncertain. Germline V lookup: CDR1 MDHEN, CDR2 SYDVKM. The length of the CDR3 is 13 residues. With 3 bases removed from V and 4 bases from J, the gap between germline ends came to 9 bases. The DNA of the CDR3 is TGTGCCAGCAGTTTCCCGGCTAGCTATGGCTACACCTTC. Translating gives CASSFPASYGYTF.

Points on this clonotype: One junction end does not reproduce the germline sequence, and a read error may be involved. The chain is built from TRBV7-9 and TRBJ1-6; 9 nucleotides agree with TRBD1. This CDR3 is built from 16 residues. The V gene's germline CDR1 is SEHNR and CDR2 FQNEAQ (reference sequence). CDR3 region: CASSYDGTGYSSPLHF. The CDR3 DNA is TGTGCCAGCAGCTACGACGGGACAGGGTATAGTTCACCCCTCCACTTT.

This clonotype was seen more than once but under ten times. J is TRBJ2-3 and V is TRBV12-5; 8 nucleotides line up with TRBD2. This CDR3 is built from 14 residues. The J segment lost 5 bases and the V segment lost 1 base, leaving 2 bases of the junction unmatched. In germline, CDR1 is LGHNT, CDR2 FRNRAP. The CDR3 DNA is TGTGCTAGTGGTTTGGCGACTAGCGTAGATACGCAGTATTTT. Residues: CASGLATSVDTQYF.

This clonotype occurred many times. The gene calls are TRBV28 and TRBJ1-2; 11 bases map to TRBD1. The V segment lost 4 bases and the J segment 4 bases; nucleotides outside the gene matches: 14. There are 18 residues in the CDR3. The germline CDR1 and CDR2 sequences are MDHEN and SYDVKM. CDR3 nucleotides: TGTGCCAGCAGTTCCCCCATGGGACAGGGGGTTTTTGGCTATGGCTACACCTTC. Translating it yields CASSSPMGQGVFGYGYTF.

This clonotype was counted only a few times. J is TRBJ1-6 and V is TRBV28, with 8 nucleotides matching TRBD1. CDR3 length: 14 amino acids. Germline CDR1 and CDR2: MDHEN and SYDVKM. V shed 5 bases, J shed 6 bases, and the junction held 3 bases outside the gene matches. CDR3 bases: TGTGCCAGCAGTCCCCAGGGGGCTAATTCACCCCTCCACTTT. Protein: CASSPQGANSPLHF.

This clonotype came up a few times. This chain uses TRBV18 with TRBJ1-5; D may be TRBD1 (5 bases). Trimming removed 1 base from V and 4 bases from J, with 14 bases in between. Germline V gene sequence: CDR1 KGHSH, CDR2 LQKENI. The CDR3 spans 16 residues. The CDR3 nucleotides read TGTGCCAGCTCACCACGGACCCGCAGGGCTAATCAGCCCCAGCATTTT. Residues: CASSPRTRRANQPQHF.

This clonotype was found a few times. The chain recombines TRBV20-1 with TRBJ1-5; D is uncertain. This CDR3 is built from 13 residues. V lost 6 bases and J 4 bases, leaving 13 bases between the germline ends. Germline CDR1 DFQATT, CDR2 SNEGSKA (reference sequence). CDR3 sequence reads: CSAYTGGNQPQHF. The CDR3 DNA reads TGCAGTGCCTATACCGGTGGGAATCAGCCCCAGCATTTT.

The rearrangement uses TRBV7-9 and TRBJ2-3, with D perhaps matching TRBD2 (7 bases). CDR1 SEHNR and CDR2 FQNEAQ come from the germline V gene (reference sequence). Deletions cut 2 bases from V and 1 base from J, with 13 bases between. This CDR3 comprises 16 residues. This CDR3 is CASSLWGGGRTDTQYF. CDR3 bases: TGTGCCAGCAGCTTATGGGGCGGGGGCCGCACAGATACGCAGTATTTT.